What follows are 18 T cell receptor beta chains derived from one specimen sequenced in a study of T cell changes during pregnancy in multiple sclerosis. The protocol was immunoSEQ multiplex PCR, while the TCRdb copy is restricted to in-frame clones and leaves out a portion. This sample carries fewer than 60,000 clones, 80% to 95% of them seen once, and the ten largest clones take about 1.2%. The sequencing used peripheral blood, collected after pregnancy. These receptors were obtained from a female donor in good health, enrolled as a control in a pregnancy study.

About this clone: The junction shows a germline mismatch at one end, possibly a read error. The chain recombines TRBV5-4 with TRBJ2-7; 7 bases are a match to TRBD1. The V gene's germline CDR1 is SGHNT and CDR2 YYREEE (reference sequence). This CDR3 spans 11 amino acids. The CDR3 region is CASSLVGTVEF. The CDR3 DNA sequence: TGTGCCAGCAGCTTGGTTGGGACAGTGGAGTTC.

V is TRBV6-5 and J is TRBJ1-6; no reliable D call. Per the germline V gene, CDR1 is MNHEY and CDR2 is SVGAGI. CDR3 size: 14 residues. Deletions cut 6 bases from V and 0 bases from J, with 6 bases between. The CDR3 reads CASRPSSYNSPLHF. In nucleotides, the CDR3 is TGTGCCAGCAGACCGAGCTCCTATAATTCACCCCTCCACTTT.

The V gene is TRBV28, the J gene TRBJ1-6, with 10 bases lining up with TRBD1. The length of the CDR3 is 15 residues. Germline trimming cut 7 bases from V and 11 bases from J; bases unmatched to any gene: 11. Germline V CDR1 and CDR2: MDHEN, SYDVKM. The DNA of the CDR3 is TGTGCCAGCAATTTCCCCGGGACAGGGGCGCCACCCCTCCACTTT. Translation gives CASNFPGTGAPPLHF.

This sequence joins TRBV2 and TRBJ2-2; D unclear. CDR3 size: 13 residues. CDR1 and CDR2 (germline): SNHLY, FYNNEI. V dropped 6 bases and J dropped 4 bases, with 9 bases sitting between them. The CDR3 sequence: CASRRSITGELFF. CDR3 coding DNA: TGTGCCAGCAGGAGGTCAATCACCGGGGAGCTGTTTTTT.

The chain joins TRBV7-2 to TRBJ1-3; no reliable D call. Germline assignment: CDR1 SGHTA and CDR2 FQGNSA. This CDR3 has 14 amino acids. V was shortened by 1 base and J by 4 bases, with 8 bases between the two germline ends. CDR3 amino acids: CASSLDPSGNTIYF. The CDR3 bases are TGTGCCAGCAGCTTAGACCCGAGCGGAAACACCATATATTTT.

The V gene is TRBV28, the J gene TRBJ1-1; no reliable D call. V lost 4 bases to trimming and J lost 10 bases, with 13 bases between them. Germline assignment: CDR1 MDHEN and CDR2 SYDVKM. The CDR3 consists of 12 residues. The CDR3 loop is CASSSPQRRAFF. CDR3 DNA sequence: TGTGCCAGCAGTTCCCCCCAGAGGCGAGCTTTCTTT.

V gene TRBV19 combines with J gene TRBJ2-3, with D possibly TRBD1 on 6 matching bases. This CDR3 has 15 amino acids. V lost 5 bases to trimming and J lost 0 bases, with 12 bases between them. Germline loops: CDR1 LNHDA, CDR2 SQIVND (reference sequence). The chain's CDR3 is CASSPDRTSTDTQYF. The CDR3 DNA follows: TGTGCCAGTAGTCCGGACAGAACTAGCACAGATACGCAGTATTTT.

This sequence joins TRBV7-2 and TRBJ1-4, with 9 nucleotides matching TRBD1. Germline lookup yields CDR1 SGHTA and CDR2 FQGNSA. V trimming: 1 base; J trimming: 8 bases; junction bases outside the gene matches: 5. The CDR3 has 15 amino acids. The CDR3 sequence is CASSLVGTGREKLFF. The CDR3 DNA reads as TGTGCCAGCAGCTTAGTAGGGACAGGGAGGGAAAAACTGTTTTTT. Combining the CDR3 with reference TRBV7-2 and TRBJ1-4 gives the whole variable domain GAGVSQSPSNKVTEKGKDVELRCDPISGHTALYWYRQSLGQGLEFLIYFQGNSAPDKSGLPSDRFSAERTGGSVSTLTIQRTQQEDSAVYLCASSLVGTGREKLFFGSGTQLSVL.

V usage is TRBV27 and J usage is TRBJ1-1; D is uncertain. Per the germline V gene, CDR1 is MNHEY and CDR2 is SMNVEV (reference sequence). The CDR3 spans 12 residues. The V end lost 8 bases, the J end lost 1 base, and 8 bases lay between the germline ends. The CDR3 DNA sequence: TGTGCCAGCGGGCCGTCGAACACTGAAGCTTTCTTT. This translates into CASGPSNTEAFF.

This chain links TRBV11-2 with TRBJ2-5; D uncertain. This CDR3 comprises 11 residues. Germline loops: CDR1 SGHAT, CDR2 FQNNGV. The V end was cut by 5 bases, the J end by 3 bases, with 4 bases between. CDR3 region: CASSQEETQYF. In DNA, the CDR3 is TGTGCCAGCAGCCAGGAAGAGACCCAGTACTTC.

The V call is TRBV27, the J call TRBJ1-5; TRBD1 is a possible D gene (5 bases). From germline, CDR1 is MNHEY and CDR2 SMNVEV (reference sequence). The V and J ends lost 5 bases and 2 bases respectively, with 13 bases between them. The CDR3 is 15 residues long. The CDR3 coding sequence is TGTGCCAGCAGTCCCATCGGCAGGGGCAATCAGCCCCAGCATTTT. Encoded protein: CASSPIGRGNQPQHF.

The CDR3 nucleotides read TGTGCCAGTAGTATGGCCCACAGGGCGGTCGGCGAGCAGTACTTC. Protein product: CASSMAHRAVGEQYF. The rearrangement joins TRBV19 to TRBJ2-7; TRBD1 is a possible D gene (6 bases). Germline CDR1 is LNHDA and CDR2 is SQIVND (reference sequence). Trimming took off 3 bases at V and 6 bases at J, with 18 bases between the two ends. The CDR3 extends over 15 amino acids.

The chain is built from TRBV19 and TRBJ2-1; TRBD1 agrees at 9 bases. V shed 5 bases, J shed 7 bases, and the junction held 9 bases outside the gene matches. Germline V CDR1 and CDR2: LNHDA, SQIVND (reference sequence). The CDR3 is 15 amino acids. For the CDR3, the DNA is TGTGCCAGTAGTGTACGGGACAGGGTTGGGAATGAGCAGTTCTTC. Its protein is CASSVRDRVGNEQFF.

V usage is TRBV5-6 and J usage is TRBJ1-1, with D hard to call. The germline gives CDR1 SGHDT, CDR2 YYEEEE. Trimming pared 1 base from V and 8 bases from J, leaving 12 bases between. This CDR3 is built from 13 residues. This CDR3 reads CASSLLLTREAFF. CDR3 in DNA: TGTGCCAGCAGCTTGCTCCTCACAAGAGAAGCTTTCTTT.

This clone was counted only a few times. The J gene is TRBJ1-2, the V gene TRBV10-1; 8 nucleotides line up with TRBD1. Germline V gives CDR1 WNHNN, CDR2 SYGVQD (reference sequence). V shed 8 bases and J 5 bases; nucleotides not matched to a gene: 4. The CDR3 covers 12 residues. Here the CDR3 reads CASPHRGYGYTF. The DNA of the CDR3 is TGCGCCAGCCCTCACAGGGGGTATGGCTACACCTTC.

The rearrangement links TRBV4-3 to TRBJ2-3; D is possibly TRBD2 (5 bases). Per the germline V gene, CDR1 is LGHNA and CDR2 is YSLEER. This CDR3 is built from 16 residues. V lost 0 bases to trimming and J lost 4 bases, with 14 bases between them. The CDR3 nucleotides are TGCGCCAGCAGCCAAGATTTCAGCCGGGGTGCAGATACGCAGTATTTT. Its protein is CASSQDFSRGADTQYF.

The chain recombines TRBV6-5 with TRBJ1-1; D perhaps matches TRBD1 (6 bases). The germline V and J ends were trimmed by 4 bases and 5 bases, with 17 bases remaining between them. Germline V gene sequence: CDR1 MNHEY, CDR2 SVGAGI. The length of the CDR3 is 15 residues. CDR3 amino acids: CASSFLVEGETEAFF. The CDR3 DNA sequence: TGTGCCAGCAGTTTTCTTGTTGAGGGGGAAACTGAAGCTTTCTTT.

This clone was counted a few times. The chain uses TRBV5-1 and TRBJ1-2; TRBD1 might be the D (6 bases). This CDR3 contains 14 residues. V gave up 4 bases and J gave up 0 bases, with 10 bases separating them. Germline-derived CDR1 and CDR2 are SGHRS and YFSETQ. CDR3 nucleotides: TGCGCCAGCAGCGAACGGACAGCTAACTATGGCTACACCTTC. Protein product: CASSERTANYGYTF.